The 5 T cell receptor beta chains given below trace back to one sample, sequenced in a study of CD8 T cells in Susac syndrome. The RNA input was about 0.5 to 1 ug, and it was reverse transcribed with random hexamers. TCRdb re-called the immunoSEQ multiplex PCR reads with MiXCR, one entry per CDR3 protein. This table has 190,000 or so distinct CDR3 sequences, around 96% appearing once. Sequencing used CD4+ T cells from PBMCs. All receptors come from a human donor with multiple sclerosis.

V gene TRBV20-1 combines with J gene TRBJ2-1; D remains ambiguous. Trimming removed 0 bases from V and 3 bases from J, with 9 bases in between. The germline V gene has CDR1 DFQATT and CDR2 SNEGSKA (reference sequence). The CDR3 consists of 14 residues. Written as DNA, the CDR3 is TGCAGTGCTAGAGATCCTGACCACTACAATGAGCAGTTCTTC. Amino acid sequence: CSARDPDHYNEQFF.

This clonotype was seen only a few times. The chain is built from TRBV20-1 and TRBJ2-7; TRBD1 might be the D (6 bases). Trimming took 3 bases from V and 2 from J, leaving 8 bases between them. This CDR3 has 12 residues. Germline V gene sequence: CDR1 DFQATT, CDR2 SNEGSKA (reference sequence). The CDR3 is CSASRGPYEQYF. The CDR3 DNA reads TGCAGTGCTAGCAGGGGACCCTACGAGCAGTACTTC.

V is TRBV3-1 and J is TRBJ2-2; D gene uncertain. The CDR3 extends over 14 amino acids. V was cut by 2 bases and J by 0 bases, with 4 bases left in between. Germline CDR1 LGHDT, CDR2 YNNKEL (reference sequence). CDR3 in amino acids: CASSQPANTGELFF. CDR3 nucleotides: TGTGCCAGCAGCCAACCAGCGAACACCGGGGAGCTGTTTTTT.

This chain connects TRBV3-1 to TRBJ1-1, with D possibly being TRBD1 (5 bases). Germline V gene sequence: CDR1 LGHDT, CDR2 YNNKEL (reference sequence). The CDR3 has 15 residues. V was shortened by 2 bases and J by 1 base, with 11 bases between the two germline ends. CDR3 sequence: CASSQSVQGNTEAFF. CDR3 DNA: TGTGCCAGCAGCCAAAGCGTTCAGGGGAACACTGAAGCTTTCTTT.

The rearrangement uses TRBV9 and TRBJ1-2; D perhaps matches TRBD1 (6 bases). This CDR3 has 15 residues. V lost 3 bases, J lost 1 base, and 13 bases lay in between. The germline CDR1 and CDR2 sequences are SGDLS and YYNGEE. The CDR3 is CASSAPRGRNYGYTF. DNA of the CDR3: TGTGCCAGCAGCGCACCCAGGGGCCGTAACTATGGCTACACCTTC.